This T cell receptor (beta chain) was captured in a study of blood T cell repertoires in COVID-19. Study in general: Collection of acute and convalescent COVID-19 samples took place in the United States, Italy and Spain. In each case, the material was cDNA or gDNA derived from T cells, B-cell-depleted T cells, or PBMCs.

Per the original data handling: Estimation of nucleated cell counts was performed using reference gene primer amplification. Clones were sequenced by immunoSEQ multiplex PCR, and TCRdb holds only the in-frame ones, with some missing. The V and J calls and clone size are taken from that table; D and trimming were inferred from the DNA. The repertoire includes roughly 300,000 clones, around four fifths of them detected once, and approximately 1.1% sits in the top ten. The TCR was taken from a woman aged 45-65 years with acute or convalescent COVID-19. The sample taken for sequencing was peripheral blood.

The CDR3 nucleotides are TGTGCCACCAGAGCCCAAGGGGGCGGCGGGGAGCTGTTTTTT. Translating gives CATRAQGGGGELFF. The rearrangement links TRBV15 to TRBJ2-2; 7 bases align to TRBD1. Germline V gene data show CDR1 as LNHNV and CDR2 as YYDKDF (reference sequence). The CDR3 spans 14 residues. V shed 6 bases and J 7 bases; nucleotides not matched to a gene: 8.